The 18 T cell receptor beta chains below come from one sample, sequenced in a study of T cell repertoires in cytomegalovirus infection. Each CDR3 protein gets one entry after TCRdb re-called the reads with MiXCR. Seen here are about 76,000 distinct CDR3 sequences, 3.7% observed once, and the top ten hold approximately 5%. Specimen: PBMCs. The origin of the receptors is a human donor in good health (CMV status not recorded). Some clones in this sample may be carry-over from other donors' samples.

Ten or more counts support this clonotype. V and J are TRBV7-6 and TRBJ2-5, with D uncertain. Germline V gene sequence: CDR1 SGHVS, CDR2 FNYEAQ. The CDR3 extends over 13 amino acids. With 0 bases removed from V and 5 bases from J, the gap between germline ends came to 7 bases. This CDR3 reads CASSLASWETQYF. CDR3 nucleotide sequence: TGTGCCAGCAGCTTAGCTAGCTGGGAGACCCAGTACTTC.

There are many counts of this clonotype. The V gene is TRBV7-8, the J gene TRBJ1-1; 8 bases match TRBD1. CDR3 length: 15 residues. CDR1 is SGHVS and CDR2 is FQNEAQ in the germline V gene. With 1 base clipped from V and 5 bases from J, the junction kept 6 bases outside the gene matches. The CDR3 region is CASSLDQGAITEAFF. In nucleotides, the CDR3 is TGTGCCAGCAGCTTAGATCAGGGGGCGATTACTGAAGCTTTCTTT. Together with reference TRBV7-8 and TRBJ1-1, the CDR3 gives the full variable domain: GAGVSQSPRYKVAKRGQDVALRCDPISGHVSLFWYQQALGQGPEFLTYFQNEAQLDKSGLPSDRFFAERPEGSVSTLKIQRTQQEDSAVYLCASSLDQGAITEAFFGQGTRLTVV.

This clonotype has a count of ten or more. CDR3 in amino acids: CATRNIDREISPLHF. CDR3 coding DNA: TGTGCCACCAGAAACATAGACCGGGAGATTTCACCCCTCCACTTT. This chain connects TRBV7-8 to TRBJ1-6; D is undetermined. Trimming took off 10 bases at V and 9 bases at J, with 22 bases between the two ends. There are 15 residues in the CDR3. Per the germline V gene, CDR1 is SGHVS and CDR2 is FQNEAQ.

This clonotype was counted many times. V and J are TRBV7-2 and TRBJ1-6; possible D gene TRBD1, 5 bases. This CDR3 is built from 13 residues. CDR1 and CDR2 (germline): SGHTA, FQGNSA. Deletions cut 5 bases from V and 7 bases from J, with 9 bases between. The CDR3: CASSVTVNSPLHF. CDR3 in DNA: TGTGCCAGCAGCGTGACAGTAAATTCACCCCTCCACTTT.

This clonotype was seen repeatedly, ten times or more. The rearrangement uses TRBV2 and TRBJ1-1, with D possibly being TRBD1 (6 bases). The CDR3 has 14 residues. V shed 3 bases and J shed 1 base, with 9 bases lying between them. Germline lookup yields CDR1 SNHLY and CDR2 FYNNEI. The chain's CDR3 is CASSEVGGNTEAFF. For the CDR3, the DNA is TGTGCCAGCAGTGAGGTAGGGGGGAACACTGAAGCTTTCTTT.

This clonotype was detected ten times or more. The chain recombines TRBV12-3 or TRBV12-4 with TRBJ1-1; tentatively, D is TRBD1 (6 bases). Between the trimmed V and J ends, which lost 5 bases and 1 base, there was a span of 17 bases. This CDR3 spans 16 amino acids. CDR3 protein: CASSLMGGLGNTEAFF. For the CDR3, the DNA is TGTGCCAGCAGTCTGATGGGGGGCCTGGGGAACACTGAAGCTTTCTTT.

The chain recombines TRBV7-2 with TRBJ1-1; perhaps TRBD1 as D (5 bases). The CDR3 is made up of 14 amino acids. Trimming removed 2 bases from V and 13 bases from J, with 20 bases in between. CDR1 and CDR2 (germline): SGHTA, FQGNSA. As DNA, the CDR3 is TGTGCCAGCAGCTTACAGGGAGGTGGGGATGACGATTTCTTT. Encoded protein: CASSLQGGGDDDFF. Based on the CDR3 plus reference TRBV7-2 and TRBJ1-1, the full variable domain is GAGVSQSPSNKVTEKGKDVELRCDPISGHTALYWYRQSLGQGLEFLIYFQGNSAPDKSGLPSDRFSAERTGGSVSTLTIQRTQQEDSAVYLCASSLQGGGDDDFFGQGTRLTVV.

This clonotype was observed at least ten times. The chain uses TRBV20-1 and TRBJ2-7, with 7 bases lining up with TRBD1. Germline trimming cut 5 bases from V and 5 bases from J; bases unmatched to any gene: 9. Germline CDR1 is DFQATT and CDR2 is SNEGSKA (reference sequence). The CDR3 totals 13 residues. The CDR3 DNA reads as TGCAGTGCTGGCGAGACAGGGTTCAACGAGCAGTACTTC. This sequence encodes CSAGETGFNEQYF.

In its sample, this clonotype was seen many times. The chain links TRBV28 to TRBJ1-1; 8 nucleotides line up with TRBD1. This CDR3 is 15 amino acids long. J lost 3 bases, V lost 7 bases, and 10 bases had no gene match. Germline V gene data show CDR1 as MDHEN and CDR2 as SYDVKM. The chain's CDR3 is CASINQQGGDTEAFF. The CDR3 coding sequence is TGTGCCAGCATCAATCAACAGGGGGGTGACACTGAAGCTTTCTTT.

This clonotype was seen at least ten times. The genes are TRBV12-3 or TRBV12-4 and TRBJ2-2, with D possibly being TRBD2 (6 bases). The V end lost 1 base, the J end lost 5 bases, and 8 bases lay between the germline ends. The CDR3 length is 14 residues. CDR3: CASSLVGGTGELFF. The CDR3 nucleotides are TGTGCCAGCAGTTTAGTGGGGGGTACCGGGGAGCTGTTTTTT.

In its sample, this clonotype was seen many times. The V and J genes are TRBV7-6 and TRBJ2-1; D is possibly TRBD2 (7 bases). With 4 bases removed from V and 3 bases from J, the gap between germline ends came to 13 bases. The germline CDR1 and CDR2 sequences are SGHVS and FNYEAQ. The CDR3 consists of 15 residues. The CDR3 spells CASSWGGGLYNEQFF. The CDR3 bases are TGTGCCAGCAGCTGGGGAGGGGGGCTCTACAATGAGCAGTTCTTC. Based on the CDR3 plus reference TRBV7-6 and TRBJ2-1, the full variable domain is GAGVSQSPRYKVTKRGQDVALRCDPISGHVSLYWYRQALGQGPEFLTYFNYEAQQDKSGLPNDRFSAERPEGSISTLTIQRTEQRDSAMYRCASSWGGGLYNEQFFGPGTRLTVL.

The sample holds many counts of this clonotype. V usage is TRBV27 and J usage is TRBJ2-3, with D possibly matching TRBD2 (5 bases). Germline-derived CDR1 and CDR2 are MNHEY and SMNVEV (reference sequence). The CDR3 sequence is 15 residues long. V shed 4 bases and J shed 1 base, with 12 bases lying between them. This chain's CDR3 is CASSSGLIGTDTQYF. CDR3 nucleotide sequence: TGTGCCAGCAGTTCCGGACTCATAGGCACAGATACGCAGTATTTT.

This clonotype was detected ten times or more. The V gene is TRBV12-3 or TRBV12-4, the J gene TRBJ1-1; 9 bases fit TRBD1. Unmatched junction bases numbered 9, after V lost 6 bases and J lost 7 bases. This CDR3 has 14 residues. Written as DNA, the CDR3 is TGTGCCAGCAGGTACAGGGGGCAAGGCGGTGAAGCTTTCTTT. Protein sequence: CASRYRGQGGEAFF.

This clonotype has at least ten counts. The J gene is TRBJ1-1, the V gene TRBV6-5, with D perhaps matching TRBD1 (5 bases). The CDR3 sequence is 13 residues long. Germline V gene lookup returns CDR1 MNHEY and CDR2 SVGAGI. V was cut by 7 bases and J by 4 bases, with 13 bases left in between. The CDR3 reads CASIKSGGTEAFF. The CDR3 region has the DNA TGTGCCAGCATTAAATCGGGGGGCACTGAAGCTTTCTTT.

This clonotype was detected ten times or more. This rearrangement joins TRBV19 to TRBJ2-1, with 7 positions matching TRBD1. Trimming took 1 base from V and 5 from J; bases not matched to a gene: 5. CDR1 and CDR2 from the germline V gene are LNHDA and SQIVND (reference sequence). The CDR3 has 15 residues. CDR3 protein: CASSIGPTGHNEQFF. CDR3 DNA: TGTGCCAGTAGTATAGGGCCGACAGGGCACAATGAGCAGTTCTTC.

This clonotype was recorded at least ten times. This chain connects TRBV7-6 to TRBJ2-1; the match to TRBD2 covers 12 bases. The CDR3 has 16 residues. After removal of 4 bases from V and 2 bases from J, the junction contained 3 bases not matched to a gene. Germline assignment: CDR1 SGHVS and CDR2 FNYEAQ. CDR3 bases: TGTGCCAGCAGCTCTCTAGCGGGAGGGCCCTACAATGAGCAGTTCTTC. Protein: CASSSLAGGPYNEQFF.

In its sample, this clonotype was seen many times. The rearrangement links TRBV6-2 or TRBV6-3 to TRBJ2-3, with 10 bases aligning to TRBD2. The CDR3 runs to 15 residues. With 6 bases clipped from V and 1 base from J, the junction kept 4 bases outside the gene matches. The germline V gene encodes CDR1 MNHEY and CDR2 SVGEGT. CDR3 in amino acids: CASRLAGERTDTQYF. The CDR3 DNA is TGTGCCAGCAGGCTAGCGGGGGAACGCACAGATACGCAGTATTTT.

On this clonotype itself: This may arise from a read error, as a much more abundant clone is one base away. This chain uses TRBV6-2 or TRBV6-3 with TRBJ2-3; D not resolved. The CDR3 contains 15 residues. Germline assignment: CDR1 MNHEY and CDR2 SVGEGT. The CDR3 reads CTSSSGAGLADTQYF. DNA of the CDR3: TGTACCAGCAGTTCGGGTGCAGGCCTAGCAGATACGCAGTATTTT.